The present T cell receptor (beta chain) was sequenced within a study of T cells in Graves' hyperthyroidism and ophthalmopathy. On this clonotype itself: What it binds is not known. This could be a read error, since a much larger clone is one nucleotide away.

Researchers amplified the TCR beta CDR3 regions from RNA transcripts. The study used the HTBI primer set for a first-round RT-PCR of the TCR CDR3. TCRdb independently ran MiXCR on the multiplex PCR reads; one entry per CDR3 protein. The repertoire consists of nearly 600,000 distinct CDR3 sequences, with 12% to 15% occurring once and the leading ten covering 7.1%. Individuals with ophthalmopathy presented a Clinical Activity Score of at least 3, a NOSPECS grade of at least 4 and a duration under 3 months. Together with thyroid ultrasound, orbital computed tomography, serum thyroxine and TRAb, clinical symptoms were used for diagnoses. Study findings and constraints: Most thyroid clonotypes that were expanded above 0.001 also turned up in blood.

In germline, CDR1 is LGHDT, CDR2 YNNKEL (reference sequence). The CDR3 loop spans 15 amino acids. Trimming removed 4 bases from V and 6 bases from J; junction bases left unmatched: 8. Sequences were obtained from blood. The gene calls are TRBV3-1 and TRBJ2-1; 8 bases line up with TRBD2. The clonotype was recovered from a woman younger than 35 with Graves' ophthalmopathy. CDR3 loop: CASSLMGLGGNEQFF. CDR3 bases: TGTGCCAGCAGCCTTATGGGACTAGGCGGCAATGAGCAGTTCTTC.